These T cell receptor beta chains were read from a single sample in a study of cytomegalovirus exposure and HLA in healthy donors. The repertoire was sequenced with immunoSEQ multiplex PCR; TCRdb's copy has only in-frame clones and lacks some. This table has 140,000 or so clones, more than 60% appearing once. Sequenced sample: PBMCs. These TCRs come from a woman aged 55-69 years in good health and CMV-seronegative. The CDR3 runs from the conserved cysteine through the conserved F or W. D genes are given only for firm matches. Clone size is stated in some rows and not others, as once, few, many or a class when expanded.

v_call | d_call | clone_size | cdr3_aa
TRBV5-1 | NA | NA | CASSSRGTGASIAKNIQYF
TRBV28 | NA | few | CASSPGVGDNEKLFF
TRBV5-1 | NA | NA | CASSLAGPNAYEQYF
TRBV4-2 | NA | NA | CASSQDPGIPGKLFF
TRBV15 | NA | NA | CATSREGQRMEPQHF
TRBV5-1 | NA | NA | CASSLEGRNEKLFF
TRBV5-8 | NA | NA | CASSLRVGAYGYTF
TRBV28 | NA | NA | CASSLPGVVETQYF
TRBV5-4 | NA | NA | CASSKAVLANTGELFF
TRBV10-3 | NA | few | CAISAGGGDTEAFF
TRBV10-3 | NA | NA | CAISGSGNTIYF
TRBV9 | NA | NA | CASSVGIAAEGEQYF
TRBV11-2 | TRBD1 | NA | CASSPWDSQETQYF
TRBV5-4 | NA | few | CASSLAAGELFF
TRBV6-1 | NA | few | CASSRSHEGSYEQYF
TRBV9 | TRBD2 | NA | CASSVSGGRGDTQYF
TRBV28 | TRBD1 | few | CASSRQGAGELFF
TRBV6-5 | NA | once | CASRILERNYGYTF
TRBV4-1 | NA | NA | CASSQDGGGSEKLFF
TRBV6-1 | NA | NA | CASSEALRGYEQYF
TRBV29-1 | NA | NA | CSVGGDGANYGYTF
TRBV7-3 | NA | NA | CASSLGGPNTGELFF
TRBV7-2 | TRBD1 | few | CASSLVGGTGNDYGYTF
TRBV5-3 | NA | NA | CARSFLGREPYEQYF
TRBV7-6 | NA | few | CASSLVGTSRSEQFF
TRBV19 | NA | NA | CASSPRGAGDFSPLHF
TRBV7-2 | NA | NA | CASSLAAGANTYGYTF
TRBV6-6 | NA | NA | CASAYPGNDPQHF
TRBV5-1 | TRBD2 | NA | CASSPGTRREQYF
TRBV7-8 | NA | NA | CASSRRQNYNSPLHF
TRBV6-5 | NA | NA | CASSRGTYEQYF
TRBV15 | TRBD2 | NA | CATSPRTSGSNEQFF
TRBV6-5 | NA | NA | CASRDSANTEAFF
TRBV7-9 | NA | NA | CASRPGKDTQYF
TRBV28 | NA | NA | CASSSDTRSSYEQYF
TRBV7-2 | NA | NA | CASSLDRDAYGYTF
TRBV10-1 | NA | NA | CASSVCQGRTGELFF
TRBV10-3 | TRBD1 | NA | CAISGTGSSGANVLTF
TRBV5-6 | TRBD1 | NA | CASSFMRTGGTEAFF
TRBV7-2 | TRBD2 | once | CASSPGTSRYEQYF
TRBV5-1 | NA | NA | CASRSPGLAGYTF
TRBV10-3 | TRBD1 | NA | CATAGGSYEQYF
TRBV12-5 | TRBD1 | few | CASGDSGTGLPEAFF
TRBV2 | TRBD2 | NA | CASKASGNTGELFF
TRBV7-3 | TRBD2 | NA | CASSRPGGIQYF
TRBV11-2 | NA | NA | CASSLDVNTEAFF
TRBV7-2 | NA | once | CASSLSTASNYGYTF
TRBV15 | NA | NA | CATSRDRRELYEQYF
TRBV7-3 | NA | NA | CASSWGGLTDTQYF
TRBV10-3 | TRBD1 | NA | CAISVTGARTEAFF
TRBV19 | TRBD2 | NA | CASSDSGRRQAQYF
TRBV19 | NA | NA | CASTTLGGNTIYF
TRBV29-1 | TRBD1 | NA | CSARDSSGANVLTF
TRBV6-5 | TRBD1 | few | CASSYGTGGSQPQHF
TRBV5-1 | NA | NA | CASSRFGGTPREEGYTF
TRBV9 | TRBD2 | NA | CASSSSGTSGGTSTDTQYF
TRBV6-6 | NA | NA | CASSLRTATNEKLFF
TRBV10-3 | NA | once | CAIGRGAGSEAFF
TRBV9 | NA | NA | CASSVEGGEQFF